Sequencing of this TCR beta chain was carried out in a study of T cell changes during pregnancy in multiple sclerosis. This clone was counted between two and nine times. Germline V CDR1 and CDR2: DFQATT, SNEGSKA (reference sequence). The germline V and J ends were trimmed by 7 bases and 7 bases, with 11 bases remaining between them. This CDR3 region has 11 residues. TCRdb keeps only in-frame clones here, not all; method: immunoSEQ multiplex PCR. This sample has just under 70,000 clones, with about 90% found just once. This sequence originates from a female donor with multiple sclerosis, enrolled in a pregnancy study. The material was peripheral blood, obtained in the second trimester of pregnancy. This chain uses TRBV20-1 with TRBJ1-5, with D unclear. The CDR3 sequence: CSVGSTQPQHF. The CDR3 DNA reads as TGCAGTGTGGGCAGTACGCAGCCCCAGCATTTT.